Listed here are 25 T cell receptor beta chains from one sample, sequenced in a study of CD8 T cells in ankylosing spondylitis. Study-level points and caveats: A motif in TCR beta, a set of about 8 highly homologous variants, appeared characteristic of ankylosing spondylitis blood.

TCRdb re-called the 5' RACE reads through MiXCR, storing one row per CDR3 protein. The data show fewer than 550,000 distinct CDR3 sequences, roughly 5% seen once. These TCRs' antigens remain unknown. Sequenced input: blood, either unsorted or a sorted T cell fraction (not recorded which). The receptors stem from a male donor with ankylosing spondylitis.

The chain uses TRBV5-1 and TRBJ1-3, with a weak D call TRBD1 (5 bases). The germline gives CDR1 SGHRS, CDR2 YFSETQ. V was cut by 2 bases and J by 1 base, with 10 bases left in between. This CDR3 contains 15 residues. For the CDR3, the DNA is TGCGCCAGCAGCTTTGACAGTTCATCTGGAAACACCATATATTTT. It yields the protein CASSFDSSSGNTIYF.

This clonotype was seen only a few times. This rearrangement joins TRBV29-1 to TRBJ2-3; 7 positions agree with TRBD2. CDR3 length: 14 amino acids. Per germline, CDR1 SQVTM and CDR2 ANQGSEA. The V gene end was trimmed by 2 bases and the J gene end by 2 bases; junction bases not matched to a gene: 4. The CDR3 nucleotides are TGCAGCGTTGAAAGCGGGACCCTCACAGATACGCAGTATTTT. It encodes CSVESGTLTDTQYF.

This clonotype has at least ten counts. The chain has TRBV10-3 and TRBJ2-7; no clear D. This CDR3 region has 14 residues. Trimming shortened V by 7 bases and J by 2 bases, and 15 bases separated the two germline ends. Germline CDR1 is ENHRY and CDR2 is SYGVKD. CDR3 bases: TGTGCCATCAAGAACGGCCAGCTGGCCTACGAGCAGTACTTC. Translating it yields CAIKNGQLAYEQYF.

The genes are TRBV6-2 or TRBV6-3 and TRBJ2-1; maybe TRBD1 (6 bases). The CDR3 sequence is 15 residues long. Germline CDR1 is MNHEY and CDR2 is SVGEGT. Between the trimmed V and J ends, which lost 1 base and 4 bases, there was a span of 11 bases. CDR3 loop: CASSYLDSPYNEQFF. CDR3 sequence (DNA): TGTGCCAGCAGTTACTTGGACAGTCCGTACAATGAGCAGTTCTTC.

This clonotype was counted ten times or more. The chain recombines TRBV9 with TRBJ2-1, with a possible D match to TRBD2 (5 bases). The ends were cut back, 4 bases at V and 0 bases at J, with 14 bases in the middle. Germline V gene sequence: CDR1 SGDLS, CDR2 YYNGEE. CDR3 size: 16 residues. In nucleotides, the CDR3 is TGTGCCAGCAGCCTAGCCGTTTCAAGCTCCTACAATGAGCAGTTCTTC. Translation: CASSLAVSSSYNEQFF.

At least ten counts were recorded for this clonotype. The rearrangement joins TRBV5-1 to TRBJ2-5, with D possibly TRBD1 on 6 matching bases. The CDR3 runs to 13 residues. The germline CDR1 and CDR2 sequences are SGHRS and YFSETQ. Trimming stripped 5 bases from V and 4 bases from J, with 12 bases between. In nucleotides, the CDR3 is TGCGCCAGCAGTAAACAGGGCCGAGAGACCCAGTACTTC. It specifies CASSKQGRETQYF.

This clonotype was recorded many times. The chain employs TRBV5-5 and TRBJ1-2, with D uncertain. V lost 2 bases and J 8 bases, leaving 16 bases between the germline ends. The CDR3 consists of 14 residues. Germline CDR1 SGHKS, CDR2 YYEKEE (reference sequence). The CDR3 loop is CASSFFYRSNGYTF. The CDR3 nucleotides read TGTGCCAGCAGCTTCTTCTATCGGAGTAACGGCTACACCTTC.

In this sample, this clonotype turned up many times. This chain uses TRBV7-8 with TRBJ2-1, with TRBD2 matching 7 bases. The V segment lost 8 bases and the J segment 3 bases; nucleotides outside the gene matches: 10. The germline V gene encodes CDR1 SGHVS and CDR2 FQNEAQ. The CDR3 extends over 15 amino acids. The CDR3 DNA sequence: TGTGCCAGCGGGCAAATTGGCGGGGGCTACAATGAGCAGTTCTTC. This encodes CASGQIGGGYNEQFF.

This sequence joins TRBV13 and TRBJ2-2; TRBD1 is a possible D gene (6 bases). V was clipped by 5 bases and J by 7 bases, with 14 bases between them. This CDR3 has 14 residues. Germline assignment: CDR1 PRHDT and CDR2 FYEKMQ (reference sequence). The CDR3 coding sequence is TGTGCCAGCAGCCCTAGGCTGGACAGCGGGGAGCTGTTTTTT. Amino acid sequence: CASSPRLDSGELFF. Looking up the rest from reference TRBV13 and TRBJ2-2 gives the full variable domain: AAGVIQSPRHLIKEKRETATLKCYPIPRHDTVYWYQQGPGQDPQFLISFYEKMQSDKGSIPDRFSAQQFSDYHSELNMSSLELGDSALYFCASSPRLDSGELFFGEGSRLTVL.

This clonotype was counted many times. The rearrangement links TRBV20-1 to TRBJ2-5; D is unresolved. The CDR3 sequence is 15 residues long. V lost 0 bases, J lost 9 bases, and 20 bases lay in between. CDR1 and CDR2 from the germline V gene are DFQATT and SNEGSKA (reference sequence). CDR3 coding DNA: TGCAGTGCTAGAGATCTTCGGAGTAACTCCGGGTCCCAGTACTTC. Its translation: CSARDLRSNSGSQYF.

This clonotype was seen ten or more times. The rearrangement links TRBV7-2 to TRBJ2-3, with 8 nucleotides matching TRBD1. Germline V lookup: CDR1 SGHTA, CDR2 FQGNSA. CDR3 length: 17 amino acids. V dropped 1 base and J dropped 3; count of bases not matched to a gene: 9. The CDR3 DNA follows: TGTGCCAGCAGCTTAGGGGAACAGGGGGAATTGACAGATACGCAGTATTTT. Its protein is CASSLGEQGELTDTQYF.

As concerns this clonotype: This may be a read error, as it is one base from a much larger clone. The chain carries TRBV7-9 and TRBJ2-2; possibly TRBD1 or TRBD2 for D (5 bases each). The CDR3 is made up of 14 amino acids. Germline lookup yields CDR1 SEHNR and CDR2 FQNEAQ (reference sequence). For the CDR3, the DNA is TGTGCACCCGGGGCGGCCTTAAACACCGAGGAGCTGTTTTTT. Its translation is CAPGAALNTEELFF.

This clonotype was observed at least ten times. The chain joins TRBV20-1 to TRBJ2-5; 14 bases are shared with TRBD2. CDR1 DFQATT and CDR2 SNEGSKA come from the germline V gene (reference sequence). The CDR3 sequence is 16 residues long. J lost 0 bases, V lost 3 bases, and 3 bases had no gene match. Written as DNA, the CDR3 is TGCAGTGCTAGTAGACTAGCGGGAGGGTACCAAGAGACCCAGTACTTC. It encodes CSASRLAGGYQETQYF.

This clonotype turned up a few times. The chain uses TRBV4-1 and TRBJ1-1; D not resolved. Germline CDR1 reads MGHRA; CDR2 reads YSYEKL. Trimming took 3 bases from V and 1 from J, leaving 12 bases between them. This CDR3 region has 15 residues. CDR3 DNA: TGCGCCAGCAGCCAGCCGAGGGCGGCGAACACTGAAGCTTTCTTT. Residues: CASSQPRAANTEAFF.

At least ten counts were recorded for this clonotype. The J gene is TRBJ1-6, the V gene TRBV12-3 or TRBV12-4; D possibly corresponds to TRBD1 (5 bases). Trimming shortened V by 3 bases and J by 7 bases, and 10 bases separated the two germline ends. The CDR3 spans 14 residues. CDR3 loop: CASSFSSGNSPLHF. The CDR3 DNA is TGTGCCAGCAGTTTTTCGTCAGGGAATTCACCCCTCCACTTT.

This clonotype was counted only a few times. This chain joins TRBV20-1 and TRBJ2-5, with TRBD1 matching 10 bases. V gave up 0 bases and J gave up 5 bases; unmatched junction bases: 9. Germline V gene data show CDR1 as DFQATT and CDR2 as SNEGSKA (reference sequence). CDR3 length: 16 residues. CDR3 protein: CSARDPPGQGSETQYF. As DNA, the CDR3 is TGCAGTGCTAGAGATCCCCCGGGACAGGGGTCGGAGACCCAGTACTTC.

This clonotype was seen many times. The CDR3 region is CASSRLAGDLYNEQFF. CDR3 sequence (DNA): TGTGCCAGCAGTCGACTAGCGGGAGATCTCTACAATGAGCAGTTCTTC. This chain links TRBV27 with TRBJ2-1; TRBD2 aligns across 12 bases. Germline CDR1 MNHEY, CDR2 SMNVEV (reference sequence). Unmatched junction bases numbered 5, after V lost 5 bases and J lost 3 bases. This CDR3 contains 16 residues.

This clonotype was detected many times. V and J are TRBV9 and TRBJ2-1; TRBD2 agrees at 10 bases. There are 12 residues in the CDR3. Trimming at V came to 3 bases and at J to 12 bases, leaving 3 bases not matched to a gene. CDR1 and CDR2 (germline): SGDLS, YYNGEE. CDR3: CASSAPSGRQFF. In DNA, the CDR3 is TGTGCCAGCAGCGCGCCTAGCGGGAGGCAGTTCTTC.

This clonotype showed up many times. V and J are TRBV15 and TRBJ1-2, with TRBD1 matching 7 bases. The CDR3 runs 13 residues. Germline V gives CDR1 LNHNV, CDR2 YYDKDF (reference sequence). V lost 5 bases and J lost 6; bases outside the gene matches: 6. CDR3 coding DNA: TGTGCCACCAGCCCGGGGCAGGGGGATGGCTACACCTTC. Translation: CATSPGQGDGYTF.

The chain combines TRBV6-4 with TRBJ2-7; 9 bases line up with TRBD2. The CDR3 contains 19 residues. Germline CDR1 is MRHNA and CDR2 is SNTAGT. J lost 3 bases, V lost 6 bases, and 21 bases had no gene match. The CDR3 sequence: CASSREPNKGGTSRYEQYF. DNA for the CDR3: TGTGCCAGCAGCCGTGAACCAAATAAGGGGGGGACTAGCCGCTACGAGCAGTACTTC.

This clonotype was found many times. V gene TRBV5-1 combines with J gene TRBJ2-4; TRBD1 matches 9 bases. CDR1 SGHRS and CDR2 YFSETQ come from the germline V gene. The CDR3 has 16 amino acids. The V and J ends lost 0 bases and 9 bases, in that order; junction bases with no gene match: 10. The CDR3 region is CASSLDPSGQGSIQYF. CDR3 nucleotide sequence: TGCGCCAGCAGCTTGGACCCGAGCGGACAGGGGTCCATTCAGTACTTC.

In this sample, this clonotype turned up many times. The chain recombines TRBV12-3 or TRBV12-4 with TRBJ2-1; no clear D gene. Trimming took 6 bases from V and 2 from J, leaving 11 bases between them. The CDR3 is made up of 14 amino acids. Written as DNA, the CDR3 is TGTGCCAGCAGCCCCCGCGTTCCCTACAATGAGCAGTTCTTC. Protein sequence: CASSPRVPYNEQFF.

This clonotype was detected many times. The V and J genes are TRBV5-1 and TRBJ2-2; perhaps TRBD2 as D (5 bases). CDR1 is SGHRS and CDR2 is YFSETQ in the germline V gene. The CDR3 is 13 residues long. V lost 6 bases to trimming and J lost 5 bases, with 11 bases between them. The CDR3 DNA is TGCGCCAGCACGGGGTGGGAAACCGGGGAGCTGTTTTTT. Protein product: CASTGWETGELFF.

This clonotype has at least ten counts. The CDR3 nucleotides read TGTGCCAGCAGAGGGACTAGCCTCGGGGGAGATACGCAGTATTTT. Protein sequence: CASRGTSLGGDTQYF. The chain carries TRBV7-2 and TRBJ2-3; 9 nucleotides line up with TRBD2. J was trimmed by 5 bases and V by 6 bases; bases with no gene match: 9. Germline values: CDR1 SGHTA, CDR2 FQGNSA. The CDR3 extends over 15 amino acids.

The V call is TRBV27, the J call TRBJ2-3, with TRBD2 matching 10 bases. Germline V gives CDR1 MNHEY, CDR2 SMNVEV (reference sequence). This CDR3 is 15 amino acids long. V lost 6 bases to trimming and J lost 3 bases; unmatched junction nucleotides: 6. CDR3 coding DNA: TGTGCCAGCAGAAGGGAACTAGCGGGGACAGATACGCAGTATTTT. It codes for CASRRELAGTDTQYF.